A single sample gave rise to the 30 T cell receptor beta chains below, sequenced in a study of beta chain features in type 1 diabetes (dated by TCRdb to 2017 to 2018). Libraries were constructed by the immunoSEQ multiplex PCR assay. All of the isolated RNA was reverse transcribed with the High Capacity cDNA Reverse Transcription Kit, so expressed TCRB transcripts were sequenced. Not all clones reach the TCRdb copy of this immuneACCESS table, which keeps in-frame sequences only. Checked studies attribute under half of the gap to unresolved V genes and leave the rest unexplained. Within this sample are 150,000 or so clones, with approximately 8.4% of them counted one time only. Roughly 2.5% of the sample goes to the ten largest clones. The material sequenced was central memory CD4+ T cells from blood. The origin of the receptors is a woman younger than 35 in good health.

The CDR3 loop is CASSFLAGGQETQYF. The CDR3 nucleotides are TGCGCCAGCAGCTTTCTAGCGGGAGGTCAAGAGACCCAGTACTTC. This chain uses TRBV5-1 with TRBJ2-5, with 11 positions matching TRBD2. The germline CDR1 and CDR2 sequences are SGHRS and YFSETQ. Unmatched junction bases numbered 2, after V lost 2 bases and J lost 2 bases. The CDR3 totals 15 residues.

This clone has a handful of counts. Here the CDR3 DNA reads TGTGCCAGCAATCGACAGGGGAACACTGAAGCTTTCTTT. Encoded protein: CASNRQGNTEAFF. The chain links TRBV9 to TRBJ1-1; TRBD1 matches at 7 bases. J was trimmed by 1 base and V by 6 bases; bases with no gene match: 3. CDR1 SGDLS and CDR2 YYNGEE come from the germline V gene. There are 13 residues in the CDR3.

Comments on this clone: This CDR3 is also generated by other DNA sequences in the sample. CDR3 sequence: CSVLQGAVTEAFF. The CDR3 DNA reads as TGCAGCGTTCTCCAGGGGGCCGTCACTGAAGCTTTCTTT. The chain uses TRBV29-1 and TRBJ1-1; TRBD1 agrees at 8 bases. The germline V gene encodes CDR1 SQVTM and CDR2 ANQGSEA. The CDR3 extends over 13 amino acids. The ends lost 5 bases at V and 4 bases at J; junction bases unmatched: 6.

The V call is TRBV29-1, the J call TRBJ2-2; D perhaps matches TRBD1 (7 bases). Looked up from germline, CDR1 is SQVTM and CDR2 is ANQGSEA. CDR3 size: 14 residues. The CDR3 spells CGNRGRGASGELFF. The CDR3 DNA sequence: TGCGGCAACAGGGGCAGGGGGGCGAGTGGGGAGCTGTTTTTT.

V gene TRBV4-2 combines with J gene TRBJ2-3; D perhaps matches TRBD1 (6 bases). The germline CDR1 and CDR2 sequences are LGHNA and YNFKEQ. V lost 0 bases to trimming and J lost 6 bases, with 13 bases between them. The CDR3 sequence is 15 residues long. The CDR3 region is CASSQDNQGWDTQYF. In DNA form, the CDR3 reads TGTGCCAGCAGCCAAGATAACCAGGGGTGGGATACGCAGTATTTT.

With regard to this clone: Other DNA sequences within the sample encode an identical CDR3. The chain joins TRBV7-9 to TRBJ2-5; the match to TRBD2 covers 9 bases. Germline trimming cut 3 bases from V and 5 bases from J; bases unmatched to any gene: 10. The CDR3 is 16 amino acids. Germline CDR1 reads SEHNR; CDR2 reads FQNEAQ (reference sequence). Written as DNA, the CDR3 is TGTGCCAGCAGCTTCGGACTGGCGGGGGGGCACGAGACCCAGTACTTC. Translating gives CASSFGLAGGHETQYF.

This clone turned up a few times. This chain links TRBV7-2 with TRBJ2-1; 11 bases match TRBD2. The junction had 14 bases not matched to a gene; V was cut back by 3 bases and J by 7 bases. Germline-derived CDR1 and CDR2 are SGHTA and FQGNSA. The CDR3 contains 18 residues. The CDR3 here is CASSLGPTLAGAGNEQFF. The CDR3 DNA sequence: TGTGCCAGCAGCTTGGGACCCACACTAGCGGGGGCGGGGAATGAGCAGTTCTTC.

Only a few counts were recorded for this clone. This chain links TRBV30 with TRBJ2-1, with 8 nucleotides matching TRBD2. This CDR3 is 13 amino acids long. Germline V gene lookup returns CDR1 GTSNPN and CDR2 SVGIG (reference sequence). With V trimmed by 0 bases and J by 9 bases, 4 bases remained unmatched. The CDR3 loop is CAWSVRGGSEQFF. CDR3 coding DNA: TGTGCCTGGAGTGTACGGGGGGGGAGTGAGCAGTTCTTC.

V is TRBV27 and J is TRBJ2-7, with 7 bases lining up with TRBD1. Germline loops: CDR1 MNHEY, CDR2 SMNVEV (reference sequence). The CDR3 sequence is 13 residues long. V trimming: 5 bases; J trimming: 6 bases; junction bases outside the gene matches: 7. The CDR3 sequence is CASSATTGVEQYF. CDR3 nucleotide sequence: TGTGCCAGCAGTGCAACAACAGGGGTCGAGCAGTACTTC.

This clone appeared a few times. The chain joins TRBV11-2 to TRBJ2-5; TRBD2 agrees at 11 bases. CDR3 length: 16 amino acids. With V trimmed by 1 base and J by 5 bases, 6 bases remained unmatched. CDR1 is SGHAT, CDR2 FQNNGV, per germline. CDR3 nucleotides: TGTGCCAGCAGCTTAGGGATAGCGGGGGGGCCGGAGACCCAGTACTTC. Protein: CASSLGIAGGPETQYF.

The chain joins TRBV9 to TRBJ2-7; perhaps TRBD2 as D (5 bases). The V and J ends lost 0 bases and 6 bases respectively, with 16 bases between them. This CDR3 is built from 15 residues. Germline CDR1 is SGDLS and CDR2 is YYNGEE. CDR3 loop: CASSVAGGRGSEQYF. Written as DNA, the CDR3 is TGTGCCAGCAGCGTAGCTGGCGGCCGGGGTAGCGAGCAGTACTTC.

The chain recombines TRBV18 with TRBJ1-2; D is uncertain. V was cut by 4 bases and J by 4 bases, with 16 bases left in between. CDR3 size: 15 residues. The germline V gene encodes CDR1 KGHSH and CDR2 LQKENI. The CDR3 DNA sequence: TGTGCCAGCTCACGGTCTGAAGACTCTTTCTATGGCTACACCTTC. This sequence encodes CASSRSEDSFYGYTF.

This clone came up a few times. The J gene is TRBJ1-4, the V gene TRBV7-8; 7 positions match TRBD1. Germline CDR1 is SGHVS and CDR2 is FQNEAQ. V shed 1 base, J shed 7 bases, and the junction held 3 bases outside the gene matches. The CDR3 runs 14 residues. CDR3 nucleotide sequence: TGTGCCAGCAGCTTAGGGGACAGCGTTGAAAAACTGTTTTTT. Amino acid sequence: CASSLGDSVEKLFF.

In its sample, this clone was seen a few times. The V call is TRBV7-2, the J call TRBJ2-4; 12 positions match TRBD2. V gave up 6 bases and J gave up 7 bases; unmatched junction bases: 4. This CDR3 spans 14 amino acids. Germline V gene data show CDR1 as SGHTA and CDR2 as FQGNSA. CDR3 in DNA: TGTGCCAGCAGGTCCGGGACTAGCGGGAACATTCAGTACTTC. Amino acids: CASRSGTSGNIQYF.

This clone came up a few times. The chain combines TRBV28 with TRBJ2-1, with 8 bases lining up with TRBD2. Germline CDR1 reads MDHEN; CDR2 reads SYDVKM. This CDR3 region has 16 residues. V lost 7 bases to trimming and J lost 7 bases; unmatched junction nucleotides: 15. The CDR3 DNA reads TGTGCCAGCACCCCCGGGGGGGGTACCCAGTGGAATGAGCAGTTCTTC. Translated, it gives CASTPGGGTQWNEQFF.

The rearrangement links TRBV6-5 to TRBJ1-1; the match to TRBD1 covers 8 bases. The V gene end was trimmed by 8 bases and the J gene end by 11 bases; junction bases not matched to a gene: 13. The CDR3 spans 13 residues. CDR1 is MNHEY and CDR2 is SVGAGI in the germline V gene. For the CDR3, the DNA is TGTGCCAGCGGTTCGGGACAGGACAATTCCGCTTTCTTT. This encodes CASGSGQDNSAFF.

This clone was seen a few times. The chain recombines TRBV25-1 with TRBJ2-1; 13 nucleotides match TRBD2. The V gene end was trimmed by 4 bases and the J gene end by 6 bases; junction bases not matched to a gene: 9. Per germline, CDR1 MGHDK and CDR2 SYGVNS. The CDR3 is 17 residues long. CDR3 sequence: CASSAALGTSGTNEQFF. The CDR3 region has the DNA TGTGCCAGCAGTGCCGCACTGGGGACTAGCGGGACCAATGAGCAGTTCTTC.

The chain recombines TRBV27 with TRBJ1-2; perhaps TRBD1 as D (6 bases). Trimming pared 4 bases from V and 4 bases from J, leaving 13 bases between. CDR1 is MNHEY and CDR2 is SMNVEV in the germline V gene (reference sequence). The CDR3 runs 14 residues. The CDR3 sequence: CASSSGGGVYGYTF. CDR3 bases: TGTGCCAGCAGTTCGGGGGGGGGCGTCTATGGCTACACCTTC.

This clone has more than one count but fewer than ten. The rearrangement uses TRBV18 and TRBJ1-2; no firm D call. Germline CDR1 is KGHSH and CDR2 is LQKENI. The CDR3 length is 13 residues. The V end lost 2 bases, the J end lost 7 bases, and 11 bases lay between the germline ends. DNA of the CDR3: TGTGCCAGCTCACCAACGGGGTCGGGTGGCTACACCTTC. It translates to CASSPTGSGGYTF.

V usage is TRBV5-6 and J usage is TRBJ2-1; unclear D gene. The CDR3 extends over 13 amino acids. Germline V gene sequence: CDR1 SGHDT, CDR2 YYEEEE. Trimming shortened V by 5 bases and J by 5 bases, and 11 bases separated the two germline ends. The CDR3 here is CASSRGRNNEQFF. In DNA, the CDR3 is TGTGCCAGCAGTCGAGGCCGAAACAATGAGCAGTTCTTC. The full variable domain, completed using reference TRBV5-6 and TRBJ2-1, is DAGVTQSPTHLIKTRGQQVTLRCSPKSGHDTVSWYQQALGQGPQFIFQYYEEEERQRGNFPDRFSGHQFPNYSSELNVNALLLGDSALYLCASSRGRNNEQFFGPGTRLTVL.

The V and J genes are TRBV30 and TRBJ2-7; TRBD2 matches 11 bases. The V gene end was trimmed by 0 bases and the J gene end by 7 bases; junction bases not matched to a gene: 5. CDR3 length: 14 residues. Per germline, CDR1 GTSNPN and CDR2 SVGIG (reference sequence). The CDR3 spells CAWSVLAGVGEQYF. The DNA for the CDR3 is TGTGCCTGGAGTGTACTAGCGGGAGTGGGGGAGCAGTACTTC.

The chain has TRBV4-1 and TRBJ2-7; 7 bases map to TRBD2. Germline V gives CDR1 MGHRA, CDR2 YSYEKL. This CDR3 is built from 14 residues. V lost 1 base, J lost 3 bases, and 3 bases stayed unmatched. Here the CDR3 reads CASSQGGGYYEQYF. CDR3 DNA: TGCGCCAGCAGCCAAGGGGGGGGGTACTACGAGCAGTACTTC.

There are a few counts of this clone. The junction and the germline gene differ at one end; a read error may be behind it. The chain combines TRBV7-7 with TRBJ2-3; possible D gene TRBD2, 7 bases. CDR3 length: 16 amino acids. Germline CDR1 reads SSHAT; CDR2 reads FNYEAQ (reference sequence). CDR3 nucleotide sequence: TGTGCTAGCAGCTTAGGGGGGGACTTAGTCACAGATACGCAGTATTTT. Translating it yields CASSLGGDLVTDTQYF.

This clone was counted between two and nine times. The gene calls are TRBV4-2 and TRBJ2-7; 7 bases match TRBD1. The ends lost 1 base at V and 4 bases at J; junction bases unmatched: 4. There are 14 residues in the CDR3. Germline lookup yields CDR1 LGHNA and CDR2 YNFKEQ. The CDR3 DNA is TGTGCCAGCAGCCAAGCCAGGACAGGTTACGAGCAGTACTTC. Its translation is CASSQARTGYEQYF.

The chain recombines TRBV2 with TRBJ2-2; TRBD1 matches at 7 bases. The V segment lost 4 bases and the J segment 5 bases; nucleotides outside the gene matches: 4. The CDR3 length is 14 residues. CDR1 is SNHLY and CDR2 is FYNNEI in the germline V gene. The CDR3 region has the DNA TGTGCCAGCAGTGTGGACAGGAGGACCGGGGAGCTGTTTTTT. It specifies CASSVDRRTGELFF.

Concerning this clone: Other DNA sequences within the sample encode an identical CDR3. This chain uses TRBV30 with TRBJ1-5; D gene unclear. Germline V CDR1 and CDR2: GTSNPN, SVGIG (reference sequence). V was pared by 3 bases and J by 6 bases, with 12 bases between. This CDR3 is 13 amino acids long. In DNA, the CDR3 is TGTGCCTGGAGCGGTGGAGATCTTCAGCCCCAGCATTTT. It translates to CAWSGGDLQPQHF. The full variable domain, with the rest looked up from reference TRBV30 and TRBJ1-5, is SQTIHQWPATLVQPVGSPLSLECTVEGTSNPNLYWYRQAAGRGLQLLFYSVGIGQISSEVPQNLSASRPQDRQFILSSKKLLLSDSGFYLCAWSGGDLQPQHFGDGTRLSIL.

This clone was picked up a small number of times. The chain has TRBV6-5 and TRBJ2-4; TRBD1 aligns across 8 bases. J gave up 9 bases and V 5 bases, and 6 bases lay outside the gene matches. The CDR3 is made up of 13 amino acids. The germline gives CDR1 MNHEY, CDR2 SVGAGI. DNA for the CDR3: TGTGCCAGCAGTACCGGACAGGGTAGCATTCAGTACTTC. It encodes CASSTGQGSIQYF.

The rearrangement links TRBV7-3 to TRBJ2-3; TRBD1 agrees at 9 bases. In germline, CDR1 is SGHTA, CDR2 FQGTGA. V was clipped by 9 bases and J by 4 bases; unmatched bases: 5. The CDR3 is made up of 13 amino acids. The CDR3 coding sequence is TGTGCCAGTGGGGGACAGGGCGCAGATACGCAGTATTTT. This encodes CASGGQGADTQYF.

This clone occurred a few times. This chain uses TRBV30 with TRBJ1-2; 7 positions agree with TRBD1. CDR1 GTSNPN and CDR2 SVGIG come from the germline V gene (reference sequence). V gave up 2 bases and J gave up 4 bases; unmatched junction bases: 7. CDR3 length: 14 amino acids. In DNA, the CDR3 is TGTGCCTGGAGTAGGGACAGCAAATCCTATGGCTACACCTTC. This encodes CAWSRDSKSYGYTF.

This clone has a handful of counts. This chain links TRBV11-3 with TRBJ2-2; possible D gene TRBD2, 6 bases. Trimming pared 1 base from V and 9 bases from J, leaving 18 bases between. The CDR3 runs 16 residues. Germline values: CDR1 SGHNT, CDR2 YENEEA. CDR3 bases: TGTGCCAGCAGCTTAGCCGGGGACTCTATCCCCAGGGAGCTGTTTTTT. Residues: CASSLAGDSIPRELFF.